The 32 T cell receptor beta chains presented below share a single source sample, sequenced in a study of T cell repertoires in cytomegalovirus infection. TCRdb used MiXCR to reprocess the reads, holding one entry per CDR3 protein. The repertoire holds around 900,000 distinct CDR3 sequences, around 32% seen once, with more than 13% in the top ten. Antigens of these TCRs are unknown. The sample here was cultured CD8+ T cells from PBMCs, taken from culture after CMV antigen stimulation. The receptors come from a human donor in good health (CMV status not recorded). Some clones in this sample may be carry-over from other donors' samples.

The J gene is TRBJ2-5, the V gene TRBV7-3; TRBD2 aligns across 7 bases. J was trimmed by 10 bases and V by 5 bases; bases with no gene match: 16. This CDR3 spans 15 amino acids. Germline-derived CDR1 and CDR2 are SGHTA and FQGTGA. This CDR3 reads CASSTPSGSREGQYF. In DNA form, the CDR3 reads TGTGCCAGCAGCACCCCTAGCGGCTCAAGAGAAGGCCAGTACTTC.

This clonotype was seen more than once but under ten times. J is TRBJ1-1 and V is TRBV6-2 or TRBV6-3; 8 bases map to TRBD1. This CDR3 is 14 amino acids long. The ends lost 5 bases at V and 5 bases at J; junction bases unmatched: 7. Germline loops: CDR1 MNHEY, CDR2 SVGEGT. DNA of the CDR3: TGTGCCAGCAGTCCCACAAACAGGGGGACTGAAGCTTTCTTT. Its protein is CASSPTNRGTEAFF.

This clonotype has just one count. This may arise from a read error, as a much more abundant clone is one base away. The chain employs TRBV27 and TRBJ2-7; the match to TRBD1 covers 8 bases. The germline gives CDR1 MNHEY, CDR2 SMNVEV (reference sequence). This CDR3 has 12 amino acids. DNA of the CDR3: TGTGTCAGCAGTTCGGGACAGGACGAGCAGTACTTC. As protein: CVSSSGQDEQYF.

This clonotype showed up just a few times. V is TRBV27 and J is TRBJ2-1, with D perhaps matching TRBD2 (6 bases). Germline V gene data show CDR1 as MNHEY and CDR2 as SMNVEV (reference sequence). The CDR3 is 12 amino acids. CDR3 residues: CACGDLLNEQFF. The CDR3 DNA reads as TGTGCGTGCGGGGACCTGTTAAATGAGCAGTTCTTC.

This clonotype was observed a few times. This chain connects TRBV23-1 to TRBJ1-2; the D is unclear. TRBV23-1 is an open reading frame, and its role is uncertain. This CDR3 is 12 amino acids long. The V gene lost 6 bases and the J gene lost 5 bases, with 10 bases spanning the gap. CDR3 coding DNA: TGCGCCAGCAGACCAGACCAGTATGGCTACACCTTC. Translated: CASRPDQYGYTF.

This clonotype was seen only a few times. CDR3 coding DNA: TGTGCCAGTAGAAGACGTCAGGGTGAAGCTTTCTTT. It is translated as CASRRRQGEAFF. The chain carries TRBV19 and TRBJ1-1; possible D gene TRBD1, 5 bases. CDR3 length: 12 amino acids. Trimming removed 6 bases at V and 7 bases at J, with 12 bases between. Germline V gene sequence: CDR1 LNHDA, CDR2 SQIVND (reference sequence).

This chain joins TRBV7-9 and TRBJ2-4, with D perhaps TRBD2 (6 bases). CDR1 and CDR2 from the germline V gene are SEHNR and FQNEAQ (reference sequence). V gave up 5 bases and J gave up 6 bases, with 14 bases separating them. There are 14 residues in the CDR3. CDR3 loop: CASSPWGELNIQYF. The CDR3 region has the DNA TGTGCCAGCAGCCCGTGGGGGGAGTTAAACATTCAGTACTTC.

This clonotype was seen a handful of times. The chain has TRBV12-3 or TRBV12-4 and TRBJ2-7; no clear D gene. Trimming removed 5 bases from V and 1 base from J, with 12 bases in between. The CDR3 runs 14 residues. CDR3 protein: CASSPPTVSYEQYF. The CDR3 DNA follows: TGTGCCAGCAGTCCCCCGACGGTGTCCTACGAGCAGTACTTC.

This clonotype has only a few counts. The V and J genes are TRBV2 and TRBJ2-7, with D perhaps TRBD1 (5 bases). The V end lost 2 bases, the J end lost 0 bases, and 14 bases lay between the germline ends. CDR1 SNHLY and CDR2 FYNNEI come from the germline V gene. The CDR3 totals 16 residues. The CDR3 here is CASSESKKGISYEQYF. The CDR3 DNA reads TGTGCCAGCAGTGAATCGAAGAAGGGGATCTCCTACGAGCAGTACTTC.

In nucleotides, the CDR3 is TGCGCCAGCAGCTTGATATACCTTCAGGGGGCGTTTAGCTACGAGCAGTACTTC. Its translation: CASSLIYLQGAFSYEQYF. The rearrangement joins TRBV5-1 to TRBJ2-7; 8 bases align to TRBD1. Losses at the gene ends were 1 base for V and 3 bases for J; bases not matched to a gene: 15. CDR1 is SGHRS and CDR2 is YFSETQ in the germline V gene. CDR3 length equals 18 residues.

The CDR3 loop is CANRPRGRWETQYF. CDR3 DNA: TGTGCCAACAGACCCAGGGGGCGCTGGGAGACCCAGTACTTC. The V and J genes are TRBV6-8 and TRBJ2-5; 8 bases line up with TRBD1. The V and J ends lost 10 bases and 5 bases, in that order; junction bases with no gene match: 12. Germline assignment: CDR1 MNHGY and CDR2 SAAAGT. The CDR3 is 14 residues long.

V and J are TRBV29-1 and TRBJ2-7; possibly TRBD1 for D (6 bases). The germline V gene encodes CDR1 SQVTM and CDR2 ANQGSEA. The CDR3 contains 15 residues. V was trimmed by 4 bases and J by 0 bases, leaving 16 bases between them. The CDR3 region is CSVVPPGHSSYEQYF. The CDR3 nucleotides read TGCAGCGTTGTACCCCCGGGACACAGCTCCTACGAGCAGTACTTC.

The V call is TRBV12-3 or TRBV12-4, the J call TRBJ2-2; the D is unclear. The V and J ends lost 6 bases and 7 bases respectively, with 15 bases between them. This CDR3 contains 14 residues. CDR3 nucleotides: TGTGCCAGCAGATCGCGGCAGCGACACGGGGAGCTGTTTTTT. Translation gives CASRSRQRHGELFF.

The chain is built from TRBV20-1 and TRBJ2-1; D is possibly TRBD1 (6 bases). The germline CDR1 and CDR2 sequences are DFQATT and SNEGSKA (reference sequence). The CDR3 consists of 15 residues. V shed 7 bases and J shed 5 bases, with 21 bases lying between them. The CDR3 protein is CSVLARGTRDNEQFF. The CDR3 bases are TGCAGTGTATTAGCAAGGGGGACACGAGACAATGAGCAGTTCTTC.

This chain joins TRBV28 and TRBJ2-3; weak D call: TRBD1 (6 bases). This CDR3 comprises 18 residues. V was shortened by 7 bases and J by 1 base, with 24 bases between the two germline ends. The V gene's germline CDR1 is MDHEN and CDR2 SYDVKM. The CDR3 nucleotides are TGTGCCAGCACCCTCGACCCTAGACAGGCTACTCGCACAGATACGCAGTATTTT. As protein: CASTLDPRQATRTDTQYF.

This clonotype has more than one count but fewer than ten. This chain connects TRBV14 to TRBJ2-1; perhaps TRBD1 as D (5 bases). This CDR3 has 16 residues. The V gene's germline CDR1 is SGHDN and CDR2 FVKESK. Trimming removed 2 bases at V and 2 bases at J, with 13 bases between. DNA of the CDR3: TGTGCCAGCAGCCAAATTCAGGCAGGGCCCTACAATGAGCAGTTCTTC. It specifies CASSQIQAGPYNEQFF.

A few counts support this clonotype. The chain joins TRBV6-1 to TRBJ1-1; no reliable D call. V shed 2 bases and J shed 0 bases, with 4 bases lying between them. The V gene's germline CDR1 is MNHNS and CDR2 SASEGT. The CDR3 is 13 amino acids. The CDR3 bases are TGTGCCAGCAGTGAAAATCTGAACACTGAAGCTTTCTTT. Amino acid sequence: CASSENLNTEAFF.

The chain couples TRBV7-2 to TRBJ2-1; TRBD2 matches 10 bases. V lost 6 bases, J lost 8 bases, and 19 bases stayed unmatched. CDR1 SGHTA and CDR2 FQGNSA come from the germline V gene. The CDR3 is 18 residues long. Here the CDR3 reads CASRNYLRGLAGDHEQFF. The CDR3 bases are TGTGCCAGCAGAAATTACCTGAGGGGGCTAGCGGGGGATCATGAGCAGTTCTTC.

The chain couples TRBV25-1 to TRBJ2-6; no firm D call. CDR3 size: 17 residues. Germline V lookup: CDR1 MGHDK, CDR2 SYGVNS. Trimming took 3 bases from V and 0 from J, leaving 12 bases between them. CDR3 protein: CASSDRARNSGANVLTF. The CDR3 nucleotides read TGTGCCAGCAGTGACCGGGCCCGAAACTCTGGGGCCAACGTCCTGACTTTC.

This chain links TRBV28 with TRBJ2-1; the match to TRBD1 covers 10 bases. The CDR3 spans 16 residues. V lost 2 bases, J lost 7 bases, and 8 bases stayed unmatched. Germline loops: CDR1 MDHEN, CDR2 SYDVKM. The CDR3 coding sequence is TGTGCCAGCAGTTTAGTAGAGACAGGGGGCTCAAATGAGCAGTTCTTC. Encoded protein: CASSLVETGGSNEQFF.

This clonotype came up many times. The J gene is TRBJ2-5, the V gene TRBV7-6; D tentatively fits TRBD1 or TRBD2 (5 bases each). Germline V gene sequence: CDR1 SGHVS, CDR2 FNYEAQ. V shed 7 bases and J shed 5 bases, with 20 bases lying between them. This CDR3 is 15 amino acids long. This CDR3 is CASIGQVEGAETQYF. The DNA for the CDR3 is TGTGCCAGCATCGGACAAGTCGAGGGAGCGGAGACCCAGTACTTC.

The rearrangement joins TRBV24-1 to TRBJ2-3; a possible D gene is TRBD2 (6 bases). CDR3 length equals 13 residues. Germline CDR1 and CDR2: KGHDR and SFDVKD. The V end was cut by 2 bases, the J end by 9 bases, with 11 bases between. The CDR3 coding sequence is TGTGCCACCAGTGATTCGGGGGACGAAACGCAGTATTTT. Protein product: CATSDSGDETQYF.

This clonotype was detected ten times or more. The rearrangement links TRBV7-2 to TRBJ1-5; tentatively, D is TRBD1 (6 bases). Between the trimmed V and J ends, which lost 0 bases and 7 bases, there was a span of 13 bases. This CDR3 comprises 15 residues. Germline V gives CDR1 SGHTA, CDR2 FQGNSA. CDR3 loop: CASSLAGGKWQPQHF. Written as DNA, the CDR3 is TGTGCCAGCAGCTTAGCAGGGGGGAAATGGCAGCCCCAGCATTTT.

Concerning this clonotype: This may be a read error: a much more frequent sequence differs by one nucleotide. The CDR3 DNA is TGTGCCTGCAGCGTCCGGGACAGGGTCCCCCAAGAGACCCAGTACTTC. As protein: CACSVRDRVPQETQYF. This chain joins TRBV7-8 and TRBJ2-5; 9 nucleotides match TRBD1. This CDR3 spans 16 amino acids. Looked up from germline, CDR1 is SGHVS and CDR2 is FQNEAQ. The full variable domain, rest sourced from reference TRBV7-8 and TRBJ2-5, is GAGVSQSPRYKVAKRGQDVALRCDPISGHVSLFWYQQALGQGPEFLTYFQNEAQLDKSGLPSDRFFAERPEGSVSTLKIQRTQQEDSAVYLCACSVRDRVPQETQYFGPGTRLLVL.

The rearrangement joins TRBV7-9 to TRBJ2-2; TRBD2 matches at 7 bases. Germline values: CDR1 SEHNR, CDR2 FQNEAQ (reference sequence). The CDR3 covers 15 residues. V lost 8 bases and J lost 4; bases outside the gene matches: 10. Written as DNA, the CDR3 is TGTGCCAGCCTTACCCGGACTAGTGGCACCGGGGAGCTGTTTTTT. Residues: CASLTRTSGTGELFF.

This sequence joins TRBV20-1 and TRBJ2-1; D is unresolved. Germline CDR1 reads DFQATT; CDR2 reads SNEGSKA (reference sequence). The CDR3 length is 13 residues. Trimming removed 6 bases from V and 3 bases from J, with 12 bases in between. CDR3 amino acids: CSAPGVDYNEQFF. The CDR3 DNA reads as TGCAGTGCGCCTGGGGTCGACTACAATGAGCAGTTCTTC.

This clonotype was counted many times. J is TRBJ2-1 and V is TRBV7-6, with TRBD2 matching 7 bases. Trimming took 5 bases from V and 4 from J; bases not matched to a gene: 17. The CDR3 contains 18 residues. Germline V gives CDR1 SGHVS, CDR2 FNYEAQ. This CDR3 reads CASSPEATSLPSYNEQFF. In DNA, the CDR3 is TGTGCCAGCAGCCCAGAGGCGACTAGCCTACCCTCTTACAATGAGCAGTTCTTC. The full variable domain, completed using reference TRBV7-6 and TRBJ2-1, is GAGVSQSPRYKVTKRGQDVALRCDPISGHVSLYWYRQALGQGPEFLTYFNYEAQQDKSGLPNDRFSAERPEGSISTLTIQRTEQRDSAMYRCASSPEATSLPSYNEQFFGPGTRLTVL.

The genes are TRBV29-1 and TRBJ2-5; the D is unclear. Deletions cut 0 bases from V and 2 bases from J, with 16 bases between. Germline-derived CDR1 and CDR2 are SQVTM and ANQGSEA. CDR3 size: 16 residues. The CDR3 is CSVEDHQVITQETQYF. The CDR3 bases are TGCAGCGTTGAAGATCATCAGGTCATCACGCAAGAGACCCAGTACTTC. The complete variable domain, with remaining parts taken from reference TRBV29-1 and TRBJ2-5, reads SAVISQKPSRDICQRGTSLTIQCQVDSQVTMMFWYRQQPGQSLTLIATANQGSEATYESGFVIDKFPISRPNLTFSTLTVSNMSPEDSSIYLCSVEDHQVITQETQYFGPGTRLLVL.

This clonotype was counted only a few times. The V call is TRBV20-1, the J call TRBJ1-2; D is unresolved. Germline lookup yields CDR1 DFQATT and CDR2 SNEGSKA (reference sequence). Trimming cost V 5 bases and J 5 bases, with 15 bases left between them. The CDR3 extends over 13 amino acids. For the CDR3, the DNA is TGCAGTGCTCCCCGTGAAGGTCAATATGGCTACACCTTC. Encoded protein: CSAPREGQYGYTF.

The sample holds many counts of this clonotype. This chain connects TRBV5-4 to TRBJ1-2, with D possibly being TRBD1 (6 bases). Germline values: CDR1 SGHNT, CDR2 YYREEE (reference sequence). V lost 0 bases and J 4 bases, leaving 13 bases between the germline ends. The CDR3 runs to 15 residues. The CDR3: CASSLVGGRAYGYTF. Here the CDR3 DNA reads TGTGCCAGCAGCTTGGTGGGGGGCAGAGCCTATGGCTACACCTTC.

This clonotype appeared many times. The rearrangement uses TRBV7-6 and TRBJ2-2; D is uncertain. Germline CDR1 SGHVS, CDR2 FNYEAQ. The CDR3 has 11 residues. V was clipped by 6 bases and J by 8 bases, with 7 bases between them. The CDR3 reads CASSSSGELFF. The CDR3 DNA reads TGTGCCAGCAGTTCGTCGGGGGAGCTGTTTTTT. Full variable domain (outside the CDR3, taken from reference TRBV7-6 and TRBJ2-2): GAGVSQSPRYKVTKRGQDVALRCDPISGHVSLYWYRQALGQGPEFLTYFNYEAQQDKSGLPNDRFSAERPEGSISTLTIQRTEQRDSAMYRCASSSSGELFFGEGSRLTVL.

The chain uses TRBV27 and TRBJ2-7, with D tentatively TRBD2 (5 bases). Per the germline V gene, CDR1 is MNHEY and CDR2 is SMNVEV (reference sequence). The CDR3 is made up of 13 amino acids. V lost 11 bases and J lost 0, with 14 bases in between. The CDR3 DNA sequence: TGTGCCTCGGCCCGGGGTGACTCCTACGAGCAGTACGTC. This sequence encodes CASARGDSYEQYV.